These T cell receptor beta chains were read from a single sample in a study of blood T cell repertoires in COVID-19. Assay: immunoSEQ multiplex PCR; the TCRdb copy retains only in-frame clones and omits some. The sample includes 150,000 to 200,000 clones, about 80% of them seen just once. The sequencing sample was made of peripheral blood. The receptors come from a woman aged 80 or older with acute or convalescent COVID-19. The conserved cysteine and the conserved F or W are not part of the CDR3 here. The order of the fields is V gene, CDR3 protein.

V: TRBV5-1; CDR3: ASAAGALSYEQY
V: TRBV5-4; CDR3: ASSLAGLAGGETQY
V: TRBV27; CDR3: ASRRIGQGNYGYT
V: TRBV5-1; CDR3: ASSSISGEETQY
V: TRBV6-5; CDR3: ASSYESGRGTEAF
V: TRBV2; CDR3: ASSGTSGRAYEQY
V: TRBV6-5; CDR3: ASSYGENEQF
V: TRBV20-1; CDR3: SASPVSRGWDSEQF
V: TRBV7-2; CDR3: ASSLAASGGAGEQY
V: TRBV4-1; CDR3: ASSQQLAGGVNTQY
V: TRBV19; CDR3: ASRPHRDSYNSPLH
V: TRBV21-1; CDR3: ASSPSGESYNEQF
V: TRBV4-2; CDR3: ASSPSPLQVVSTGYT
V: TRBV5-1; CDR3: ASSPGLAGNEQF
V: TRBV7-3; CDR3: ASSLTGGRTEAF
V: TRBV30; CDR3: AWSLSNTIY
V: TRBV2; CDR3: ASSEIRGTGRRGGYT
V: TRBV6-1; CDR3: ASSETGGRQPQH
V: TRBV7-9; CDR3: ASSSDPDRNGYT
V: TRBV9; CDR3: ASSVGSGRGYEQY
V: TRBV27; CDR3: ASSRGRTYGYT
V: TRBV19; CDR3: ASSFPTSGSRAGELF
V: TRBV9; CDR3: ASSPVRGHGAEGYT
V: TRBV2; CDR3: ASSETTNPTDTQY
V: TRBV5-1; CDR3: ASSWTGNEQF
V: TRBV12-3/TRBV12-4; CDR3: ASSLSYGYT
V: TRBV7-2; CDR3: ASSLLVLREKPDTQY
V: TRBV5-1; CDR3: ASSLGGGGGSPLH
V: TRBV11-2; CDR3: ASSSDNEQF
V: TRBV19; CDR3: ASTILAGGRNEQF
V: TRBV6-5; CDR3: ASRNTGGTEAF
V: TRBV5-1; CDR3: ASSLGTGLYEQY
V: TRBV29-1; CDR3: SVRDRGYEKLF
V: TRBV11-2; CDR3: ASSLAGLAGGGNEQF
V: TRBV7-3; CDR3: ASSQRGMAHNEQF
V: TRBV5-1; CDR3: ASSPVERLASYNSPLH
V: TRBV27; CDR3: ASSLRPGTSAFSYNEQF
V: TRBV5-1; CDR3: ASSLALSSGSYNEQF
V: TRBV21-1; CDR3: ASSKYGGTGCGPNYGYT
V: TRBV7-9; CDR3: ASSLRQGASYNSPLH
V: TRBV29-1; CDR3: SVPGDSQETQY
V: TRBV14; CDR3: ASSQDTPWALTETQY
V: TRBV6-6; CDR3: ASSYSGGGEQF
V: TRBV19; CDR3: ASASGTASYEQY
V: TRBV30; CDR3: AWSQTEKLF
V: TRBV2; CDR3: ASNRGLRYNEQF
V: TRBV7-9; CDR3: ASSSGLAVYLF
V: TRBV5-4; CDR3: ASSLVPLRRLAGGRNEQF
V: TRBV27; CDR3: ASRIQGLGYNEQF